The 3 T cell receptor beta chains reported below all come from one sample, sequenced in a study of blood T cell repertoires in COVID-19. Sequenced by immunoSEQ multiplex PCR; TCRdb stores in-frame clones only, minus some. This sample carries approximately 200,000 clones, around 87% of them seen once, and the ten largest clones take approximately 3.8%. The sequenced sample consisted of PBMCs or T cells enriched from blood (not recorded which). All receptors come from a young woman in a cohort exposed to, infected with or recovered from COVID-19 (not recorded which).

This clone has only one observation. V usage is TRBV24-1 and J usage is TRBJ2-1, with 10 nucleotides matching TRBD1. Germline V gene data show CDR1 as KGHDR and CDR2 as SFDVKD. The CDR3 spans 15 residues. J lost 8 bases, V lost 3 bases, and 6 bases had no gene match. CDR3 region: CATSDPGQGNHEQFF. CDR3 DNA: TGTGCCACCAGTGATCCGGGACAGGGGAACCATGAGCAGTTCTTC.

The genes are TRBV18 and TRBJ1-2, with 7 nucleotides matching TRBD1. The junction had 9 bases not matched to a gene; V was cut back by 3 bases and J by 8 bases. Germline assignment: CDR1 KGHSH and CDR2 LQKENI. CDR3 length: 14 amino acids. The CDR3, as DNA: TGTGCCAGCTCACCGCGGGAAGGGGGCGACGGCTACACCTTC. Its translation: CASSPREGGDGYTF.

The CDR3 here is CASSQGTANSKKYF. In DNA, the CDR3 is TGTGCCAGCAGCCAGGGGACAGCGAATTCCAAAAAGTACTTC. This chain connects TRBV25-1 to TRBJ2-7, with 7 bases matching TRBD1. The CDR3 sequence is 14 residues long. CDR1 is MGHDK and CDR2 is SYGVNS in the germline V gene. J lost 11 bases, V lost 6 bases, and 16 bases had no gene match.